One sample yielded the 8 T cell receptor beta chains listed below, sequenced in a study of cytomegalovirus exposure and HLA in healthy donors. PCR primers comprised 60 Vbeta and 13 Jbeta primers. The table came from immunoSEQ multiplex PCR; TCRdb's copy has only in-frame clones and leaves some out. The repertoire includes 95,000 to 150,000 clones, approximately 17% of them detected once, and approximately 2.9% sits in the top ten. Source material: PBMCs. The receptors come from a female donor in good health and CMV-seropositive.

This clone came up a few times. The chain's CDR3 is CASSTSPDRLYEQYF. The DNA for the CDR3 is TGTGCCAGCAGTACGAGCCCGGACAGGCTCTACGAGCAGTACTTC. The V and J genes are TRBV6-4 and TRBJ2-7, with 7 bases aligning to TRBD1. Unmatched junction bases numbered 10, after V lost 5 bases and J lost 3 bases. The CDR3 spans 15 residues. Germline CDR1 and CDR2: MRHNA and SNTAGT.

This clone was detected a few times. The CDR3 region has the DNA TGTGCCAGTAGTTTGTCGGAGACCCAGTACTTC. Protein product: CASSLSETQYF. This chain links TRBV19 with TRBJ2-5, with unresolved D. This CDR3 is 11 amino acids long. CDR1 LNHDA and CDR2 SQIVND come from the germline V gene (reference sequence). V was clipped by 5 bases and J by 5 bases, with 6 bases between them.

The chain links TRBV5-6 to TRBJ1-5; D perhaps matches TRBD1 (6 bases). The V end was cut by 0 bases, the J end by 0 bases, with 10 bases between. CDR3 length: 16 amino acids. Per germline, CDR1 SGHDT and CDR2 YYEEEE. CDR3 nucleotide sequence: TGTGCCAGCAGCTTGGCCGCCAGGGGTAGCAATCAGCCCCAGCATTTT. Amino acid sequence: CASSLAARGSNQPQHF.

This clone came up once. The CDR3 coding sequence is TGTGCCAGCAGTGACTCGAACGTGGGCAGCAACGAGCAGTACTTC. The encoded protein is CASSDSNVGSNEQYF. The chain recombines TRBV6-4 with TRBJ2-7; D gene unclear. Germline CDR1 reads MRHNA; CDR2 reads SNTAGT. This CDR3 region has 15 residues. V was cut by 0 bases and J by 5 bases, with 14 bases left in between.

The chain is built from TRBV7-2 and TRBJ2-7; 7 bases agree with TRBD2. After removal of 5 bases from V and 1 base from J, the junction contained 8 bases not matched to a gene. This CDR3 contains 15 residues. Germline V gene data show CDR1 as SGHTA and CDR2 as FQGNSA. The CDR3 protein is CASSRQAGNSYEQYF. CDR3 nucleotides: TGTGCCAGCAGCCGTCAAGCGGGGAATTCCTACGAGCAGTACTTC.

The sample holds a few counts of this clone. The junction does not match germline at one end; this may be a read error. The V gene is TRBV7-7, the J gene TRBJ2-7; possibly TRBD1 for D (6 bases). This CDR3 has 15 residues. Germline V gene lookup returns CDR1 SSHAT and CDR2 FNYEAQ (reference sequence). CDR3 sequence: CASSPLTRGSHEQYF. Here the CDR3 DNA reads TGTGCTAGCAGCCCGCTGACCAGGGGTAGCCACGAGCAGTACTTC.

This clone was seen a few times. The chain recombines TRBV6-1 with TRBJ1-6, with D possibly being TRBD1 (5 bases). Trimming cost V 6 bases and J 9 bases, with 15 bases left between them. The CDR3 is made up of 14 amino acids. Germline-derived CDR1 and CDR2 are MNHNS and SASEGT. The CDR3 nucleotides are TGTGCCAGCAGGGGTGGACAAACCAGTTCACCCCTCCACTTT. The encoded protein is CASRGGQTSSPLHF.

This clone was recorded a few times. The CDR3 DNA follows: TGTGACAGGAGTTGGACTAGCGGCTACGAGCAGTACTTC. Translating gives CDRSWTSGYEQYF. This rearrangement joins TRBV27 to TRBJ2-7; 10 bases line up with TRBD2. The germline V gene has CDR1 MNHEY and CDR2 SMNVEV (reference sequence). The CDR3 length is 13 residues.